This T cell receptor beta chain was documented in a study of blood T cells in healthy people across ages. As to this clonotype: What it binds is unknown. One end of the junction fails to match germline, which may point to a read error.

PCR was performed a second time for about 7 to 12 cycles using a sample-barcoded 5' primer and a J-beta primer mix. MiXCR was run by TCRdb on the 5' RACE reads, yielding one entry per CDR3 protein. This table has 650,000 to 1,000,000 distinct CDR3 sequences, around 36% appearing once. Study observations and caveats: Unknown donor CMV status possibly confounded expanded clonotype changes.

The donors, aged about 6 to 95, were healthy Caucasians from Russia. This CDR3 has 12 residues. Germline loops: CDR1 SGHVS, CDR2 FQNEAQ. The sequence came from a man between 18 and 29 years old in good health. The chain carries TRBV7-8 and TRBJ2-5; unclear D gene. Input material: blood. CDR3 region: CACSLSRETQYF. DNA for the CDR3: TGTGCCTGCAGCTTATCGCGGGAGACCCAGTACTTC.